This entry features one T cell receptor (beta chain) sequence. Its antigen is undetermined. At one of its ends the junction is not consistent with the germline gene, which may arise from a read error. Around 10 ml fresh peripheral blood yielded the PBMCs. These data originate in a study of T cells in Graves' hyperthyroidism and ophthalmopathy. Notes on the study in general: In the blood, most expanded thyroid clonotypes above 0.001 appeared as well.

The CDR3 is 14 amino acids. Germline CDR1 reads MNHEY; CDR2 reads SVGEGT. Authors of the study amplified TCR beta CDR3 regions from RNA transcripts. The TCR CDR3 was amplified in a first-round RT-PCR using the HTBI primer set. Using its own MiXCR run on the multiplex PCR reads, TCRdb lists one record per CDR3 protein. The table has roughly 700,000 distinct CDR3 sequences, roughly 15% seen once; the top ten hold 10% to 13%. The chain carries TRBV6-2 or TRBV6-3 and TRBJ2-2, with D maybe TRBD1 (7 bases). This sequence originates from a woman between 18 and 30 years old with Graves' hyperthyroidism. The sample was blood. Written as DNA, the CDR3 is TGTGCCAGCAGCCGACAGGGAGGAACCGGGGAGCTGGTTTTT. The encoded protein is CASSRQGGTGELVF.